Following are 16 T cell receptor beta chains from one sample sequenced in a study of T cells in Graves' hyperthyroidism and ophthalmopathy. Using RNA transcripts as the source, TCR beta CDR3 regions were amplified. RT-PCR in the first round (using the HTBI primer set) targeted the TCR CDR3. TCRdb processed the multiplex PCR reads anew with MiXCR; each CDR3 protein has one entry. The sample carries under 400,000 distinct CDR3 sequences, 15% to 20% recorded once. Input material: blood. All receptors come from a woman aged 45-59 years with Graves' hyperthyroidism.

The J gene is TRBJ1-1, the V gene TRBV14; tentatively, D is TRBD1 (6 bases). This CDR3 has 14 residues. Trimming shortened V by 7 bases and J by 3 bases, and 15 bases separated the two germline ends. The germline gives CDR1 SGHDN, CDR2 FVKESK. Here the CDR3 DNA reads TGTGCCAGCATGGAGGGTCCAGGGGACACTGAAGCTTTCTTT. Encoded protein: CASMEGPGDTEAFF. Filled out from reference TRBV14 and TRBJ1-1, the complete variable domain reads EAGVTQFPSHSVIEKGQTVTLRCDPISGHDNLYWYRRVMGKEIKFLLHFVKESKQDESGMPNNRFLAERTGGTYSTLKVQPAELEDSGVYFCASMEGPGDTEAFFGQGTRLTVV.

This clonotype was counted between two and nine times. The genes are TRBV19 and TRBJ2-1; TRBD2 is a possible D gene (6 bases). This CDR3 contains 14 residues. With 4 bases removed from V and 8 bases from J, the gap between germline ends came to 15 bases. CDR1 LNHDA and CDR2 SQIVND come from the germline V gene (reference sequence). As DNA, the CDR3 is TGTGCCAGTAGTAAGGGACTTACTACCGATGAGCAGTTCTTC. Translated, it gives CASSKGLTTDEQFF.

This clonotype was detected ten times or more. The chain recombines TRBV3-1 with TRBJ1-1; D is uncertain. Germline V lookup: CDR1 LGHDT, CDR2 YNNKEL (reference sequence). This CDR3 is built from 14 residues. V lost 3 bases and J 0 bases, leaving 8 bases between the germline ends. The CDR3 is CASSQQLMNTEAFF. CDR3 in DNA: TGTGCCAGCAGCCAGCAGTTGATGAACACTGAAGCTTTCTTT.

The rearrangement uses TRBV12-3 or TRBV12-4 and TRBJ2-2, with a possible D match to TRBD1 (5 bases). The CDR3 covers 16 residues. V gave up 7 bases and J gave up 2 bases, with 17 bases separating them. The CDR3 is CASTPGGAENTGELFF. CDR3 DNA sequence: TGTGCCAGCACCCCTGGTGGGGCAGAAAACACCGGGGAGCTGTTTTTT.

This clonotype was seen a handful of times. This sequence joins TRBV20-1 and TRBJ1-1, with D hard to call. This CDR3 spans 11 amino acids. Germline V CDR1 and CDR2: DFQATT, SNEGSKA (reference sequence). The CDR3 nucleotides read TGCAGAGCAGAGCGGAACACTGAAGCTTTCTTT. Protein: CRAERNTEAFF.

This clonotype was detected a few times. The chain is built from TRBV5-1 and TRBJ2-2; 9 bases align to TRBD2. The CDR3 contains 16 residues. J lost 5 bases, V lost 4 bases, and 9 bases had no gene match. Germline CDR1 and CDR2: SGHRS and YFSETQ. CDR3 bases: TGCGCCAGCAGCCCGATAGCGGGAGTGGCAACCGGGGAGCTGTTTTTT. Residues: CASSPIAGVATGELFF.

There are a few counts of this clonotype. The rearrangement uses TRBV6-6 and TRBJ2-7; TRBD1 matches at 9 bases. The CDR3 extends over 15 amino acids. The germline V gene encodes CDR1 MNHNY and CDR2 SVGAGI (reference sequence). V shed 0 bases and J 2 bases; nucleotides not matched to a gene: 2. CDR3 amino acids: CASSYSGTGTYEQYV. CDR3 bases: TGTGCCAGCAGTTACTCGGGGACAGGGACCTACGAGCAGTACGTC.

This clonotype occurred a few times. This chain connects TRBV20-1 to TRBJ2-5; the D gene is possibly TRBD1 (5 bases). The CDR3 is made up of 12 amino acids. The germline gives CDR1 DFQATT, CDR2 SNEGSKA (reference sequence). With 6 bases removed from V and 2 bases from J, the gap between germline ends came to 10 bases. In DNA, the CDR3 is TGCAGTGCCGAGACAGCGCAAGAGACCCAGTACTTC. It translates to CSAETAQETQYF.

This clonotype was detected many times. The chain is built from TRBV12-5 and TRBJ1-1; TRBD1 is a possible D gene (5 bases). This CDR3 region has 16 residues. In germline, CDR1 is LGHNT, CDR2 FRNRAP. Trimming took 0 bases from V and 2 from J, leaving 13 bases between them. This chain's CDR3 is CASGLVDGTPNTEAFF. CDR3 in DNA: TGTGCTAGTGGTTTGGTAGACGGGACCCCCAACACTGAAGCTTTCTTT. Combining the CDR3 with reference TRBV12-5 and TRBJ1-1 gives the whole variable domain DARVTQTPRHKVTEMGQEVTMRCQPILGHNTVFWYRQTMMQGLELLAYFRNRAPLDDSGMPKDRFSAEMPDATLATLKIQPSEPRDSAVYFCASGLVDGTPNTEAFFGQGTRLTVV.

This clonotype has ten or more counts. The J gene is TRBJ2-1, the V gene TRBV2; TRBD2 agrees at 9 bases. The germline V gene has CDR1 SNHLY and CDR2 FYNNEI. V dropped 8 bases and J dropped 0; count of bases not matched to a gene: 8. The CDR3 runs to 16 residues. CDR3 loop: CASLGSGGPSYNEQFF. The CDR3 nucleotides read TGTGCCAGCTTGGGTAGCGGGGGCCCCTCCTACAATGAGCAGTTCTTC.

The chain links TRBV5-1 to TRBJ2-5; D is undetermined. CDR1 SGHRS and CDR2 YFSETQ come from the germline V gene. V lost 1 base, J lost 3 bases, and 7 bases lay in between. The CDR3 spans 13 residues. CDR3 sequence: CASSLLDKETQYF. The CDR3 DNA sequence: TGCGCCAGCAGCTTGCTGGATAAAGAGACCCAGTACTTC. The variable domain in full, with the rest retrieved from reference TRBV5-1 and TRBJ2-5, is KAGVTQTPRYLIKTRGQQVTLSCSPISGHRSVSWYQQTPGQGLQFLFEYFSETQRNKGNFPGRFSGRQFSNSRSEMNVSTLELGDSALYLCASSLLDKETQYFGPGTRLLVL.

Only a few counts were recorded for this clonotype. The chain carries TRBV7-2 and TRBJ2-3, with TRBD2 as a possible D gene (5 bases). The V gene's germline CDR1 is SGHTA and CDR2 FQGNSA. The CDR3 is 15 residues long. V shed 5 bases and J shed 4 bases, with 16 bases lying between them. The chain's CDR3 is CASSPTLYGADTQYF. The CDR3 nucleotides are TGTGCCAGCAGCCCGACCCTTTACGGGGCAGATACGCAGTATTTT.

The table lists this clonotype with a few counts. The CDR3 sequence is CSVKQMNTEAFF. The CDR3 coding sequence is TGCAGCGTTAAACAGATGAACACTGAAGCTTTCTTT. V gene TRBV29-1 combines with J gene TRBJ1-1, with no clear D. Trimming left V 5 bases short and J 0 bases short, with 7 bases between. The CDR3 length is 12 residues. Germline CDR1 SQVTM, CDR2 ANQGSEA.

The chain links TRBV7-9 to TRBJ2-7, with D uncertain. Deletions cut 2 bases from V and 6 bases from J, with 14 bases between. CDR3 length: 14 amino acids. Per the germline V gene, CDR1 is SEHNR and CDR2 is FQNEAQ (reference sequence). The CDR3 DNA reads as TGTGCCAGCAGCTTAAGTGGGCTTTTGGGCGAGCAGTACTTC. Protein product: CASSLSGLLGEQYF.

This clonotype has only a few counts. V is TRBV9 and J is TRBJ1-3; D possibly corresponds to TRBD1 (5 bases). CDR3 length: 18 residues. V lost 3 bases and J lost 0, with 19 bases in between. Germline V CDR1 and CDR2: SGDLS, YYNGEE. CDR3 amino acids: CASSGGINGARSGNTIYF. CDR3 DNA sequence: TGTGCCAGCAGCGGAGGGATAAATGGGGCCCGCTCTGGAAACACCATATATTTT.

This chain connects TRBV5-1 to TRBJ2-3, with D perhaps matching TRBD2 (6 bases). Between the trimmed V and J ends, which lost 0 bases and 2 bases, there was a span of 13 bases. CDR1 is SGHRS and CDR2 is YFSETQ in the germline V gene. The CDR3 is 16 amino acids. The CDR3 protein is CASSLGGSGYTDTQYF. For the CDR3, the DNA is TGCGCCAGCAGCTTGGGGGGAAGCGGGTACACAGATACGCAGTATTTT.